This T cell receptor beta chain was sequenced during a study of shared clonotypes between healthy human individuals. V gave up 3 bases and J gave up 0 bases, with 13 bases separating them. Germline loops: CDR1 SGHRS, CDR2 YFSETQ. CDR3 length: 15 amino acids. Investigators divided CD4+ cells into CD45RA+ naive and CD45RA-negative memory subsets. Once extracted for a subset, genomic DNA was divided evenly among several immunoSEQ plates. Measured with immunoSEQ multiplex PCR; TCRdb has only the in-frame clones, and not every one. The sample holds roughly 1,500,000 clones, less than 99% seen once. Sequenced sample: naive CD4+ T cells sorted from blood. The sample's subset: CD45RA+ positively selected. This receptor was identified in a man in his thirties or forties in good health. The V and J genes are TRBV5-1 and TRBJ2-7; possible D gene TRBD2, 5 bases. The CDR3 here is CASSSQEVGSYEQYF. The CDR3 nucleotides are TGCGCCAGCAGCTCGCAGGAGGTCGGCTCCTACGAGCAGTACTTC.